The rows below give T cell receptor beta chains drawn from one sample of a study of human versus mouse CDR3 diversity and MHC coevolution. Clones were read by immunoSEQ multiplex PCR, and TCRdb kept only the in-frame ones, dropping some. This table holds some 82,000 clones, about 94% found once. Sequencing was performed on naive CD4+ T cells from blood. These receptors were obtained from a person aged 25 to 69 in good health. Both conserved end residues are part of each CDR3. A D gene is named only where the DNA matches it firmly.

V gene	D gene	J gene	CDR3 protein	CDR3 DNA
TRBV28	TRBD2	TRBJ2-1	CASTLKELAGLNEQFF	TGTGCCAGCACTCTAAAAGAACTAGCGGGCCTCAATGAGCAGTTCTTC
TRBV7-2	TRBD2	TRBJ2-1	CASSLVAGVSYNEQFF	TGTGCCAGCAGCTTGGTAGCGGGGGTCTCCTACAATGAGCAGTTCTTC
TRBV5-1	TRBD1	TRBJ1-4	CASSLAPGGSSEKLFF	TGCGCCAGCAGCTTGGCTCCAGGGGGCAGCAGTGAAAAACTGTTTTTT
TRBV6-1	.	TRBJ2-7	CATRTGQLYEQYF	TGTGCCACCCGGACTGGACAGCTCTACGAGCAGTACTTC
TRBV27	TRBD1	TRBJ2-7	CASSRDRFYEQYF	TGTGCCAGCAGCCGGGACAGGTTCTACGAGCAGTACTTC
TRBV7-3	TRBD2	TRBJ2-3	CASSRGLAGGTDTQYF	TGTGCCAGCAGCCGAGGACTAGCGGGGGGGACAGATACGCAGTATTTT
TRBV27	.	TRBJ2-1	CASSPRTMGGRSNEQFF	TGTGCCAGCAGTCCACGAACCATGGGAGGAAGAAGCAATGAGCAGTTCTTC
TRBV6-5	.	TRBJ1-5	CASSEATLSQHF	TGTGCCAGCAGTGAAGCAACGTTGTCCCAGCATTTT
TRBV28	.	TRBJ1-2	CASSLAAGYGYTF	TGTGCCAGCAGTTTAGCGGCAGGGTATGGCTACACCTTC
TRBV7-2	.	TRBJ1-5	CASSSRYPNQPQHF	TGTGCCAGCAGCTCCAGGTATCCCAATCAGCCCCAGCATTTT
TRBV7-9	.	TRBJ1-4	CASSLSVDIGNEKLFF	TGTGCCAGCAGCTTAAGCGTGGACATAGGTAATGAAAAACTGTTTTTT
TRBV11-2	.	TRBJ1-5	CASSSTGGRQPQHF	TGTGCCAGCAGCTCAACGGGGGGTAGGCAGCCCCAGCATTTT
TRBV5-1	TRBD2	TRBJ2-3	CASGIGTSGLADTQYF	TGCGCCAGCGGTATTGGAACTAGCGGCCTGGCAGATACGCAGTATTTT
TRBV7-9	.	TRBJ2-3	CASRRESTDTQYF	TGTGCCAGCAGGAGGGAGAGCACAGATACGCAGTATTTT
TRBV6-5	.	TRBJ1-4	CASSPRAGQREKLFF	TGTGCCAGCAGCCCCCGGGCGGGCCAGCGTGAAAAACTGTTTTTT
TRBV18	TRBD1	TRBJ2-7	CASSPPTGETYEQYF	TGTGCCAGCTCACCACCGACAGGGGAAACTTACGAGCAGTACTTC
TRBV18	.	TRBJ2-1	CASSPGLQSYNEQFF	TGTGCCAGCTCGCCGGGACTCCAGTCCTACAATGAGCAGTTCTTC
TRBV6-6	TRBD1	TRBJ1-5	CASSYPQGDGNQPQHF	TGTGCCAGCAGTTACCCCCAGGGGGACGGCAATCAGCCCCAGCATTTT
TRBV4-3	TRBD1	TRBJ1-2	CASSQARQGGYGYTF	TGCGCCAGCAGCCAAGCGAGACAGGGCGGATATGGCTACACCTTC
TRBV11-3	TRBD1	TRBJ1-1	CASSLQGAGTEAFF	TGTGCCAGCAGCTTACAGGGGGCGGGGACTGAAGCTTTCTTT
TRBV5-4	TRBD1	TRBJ1-3	CASSSQQGVTSGNTIYF	TGTGCCAGCAGCTCTCAACAGGGGGTAACCTCTGGAAACACCATATATTTT
TRBV30	.	TRBJ2-5	CAWGNTGETQYF	TGTGCCTGGGGGAATACAGGGGAGACCCAGTACTTC